The source of this T cell receptor (beta chain) is a study of shared clonotypes between healthy human individuals. The study, taken as a whole, reports: Richness estimates generally favored naive over memory subsets.

The sorted-subset replicate PCRs were given around 200 ng DNA, which is tens of thousands of T cell genomes. Sequencing was performed with immunoSEQ multiplex PCR; in TCRdb, only in-frame clones are kept and a portion is missing. The top ten hold 0.3% to 0.45% of the sample, which has 2,500,000 or so clones, roughly 92% seen once. CD4+ cell separation produced CD45RA+ naive and CD45RA-negative memory subsets. This CDR3 is built from 15 residues. Germline values: CDR1 SGHRS, CDR2 YFSETQ. Trimming cost V 2 bases and J 9 bases, with 18 bases left between them. Worth noting for this clone: The target antigen is unknown.

The TCR comes from a man aged 18-30 years in good health. Some clones in this sample may be carry-over from other donors' samples. V and J are TRBV5-1 and TRBJ2-1; D is perhaps TRBD2 (6 bases). Sequencing was done on a sample of naive CD4+ T cells from PBMCs. Documented subset: CD45RA+ positively selected. The CDR3 bases are TGCGCCAGCAGCTTAGGTAGCGGAAAACCTATTGAGCAGTTCTTC. This translates into CASSLGSGKPIEQFF.